The entry below gives a single T cell receptor (beta chain) sequence along with its context. Time point denoted: pre-treatment sample, taken before nivolumab and TIL therapy. The data originate from a study of TIL therapy for anti-PD-1-resistant metastatic lung cancer. In the study overall: Progressing patients received lymphodepletion, expanded TIL infusion and IL-2.

The libraries were made with immunoSEQ v3. Libraries were sequenced to 2 million to 2.5 million read pairs (survey) or 5-6 million (deep). Profiling relied on immunoSEQ multiplex PCR, and the TCRdb table lists in-frame clones only, not all of them. Of approximately 47,000 clones listed, approximately 83% are singletons. The material sequenced was blood, taken at baseline. The clonotype was recovered from a person aged 25-85 years with non-small cell lung cancer.

The CDR3 loop reads CASSLAVGPVDTQYF. The CDR3 nucleotides are TGCGCCAGCAGCTTGGCTGTGGGGCCGGTAGATACGCAGTATTTT. The V and J genes are TRBV5-1 and TRBJ2-3; TRBD1 might be the D (5 bases). Germline V gene data show CDR1 as SGHRS and CDR2 as YFSETQ. This CDR3 contains 15 residues. V lost 0 bases, J lost 5 bases, and 13 bases lay in between.